One and the same sample provided the 10 T cell receptor beta chains below, sequenced in a study of T cell changes during pregnancy in multiple sclerosis (dated by TCRdb to between 2019 and 2020). Libraries were prepared through the immunoSEQ multiplex PCR assay. The table was pulled from immuneACCESS by TCRdb, which kept in-frame rearrangements only. Such tables lose some clones; where checked, under half of the loss comes from unresolved V genes, and the rest has no known cause. This sample has about 58,000 clones in its table, and about 92% of those were observed once. The ten largest clones add up to less than 4.5% of the sample. The sequencing here drew on CD8+ T cells from peripheral blood mononuclear cells, taken in the second trimester of pregnancy. These receptors came from a female donor with multiple sclerosis, enrolled in a pregnancy study.

The chain joins TRBV6-5 to TRBJ2-7; TRBD1 agrees at 7 bases. Germline CDR1 and CDR2: MNHEY and SVGAGI. The CDR3 is 16 amino acids. V gave up 4 bases and J gave up 4 bases; unmatched junction bases: 13. The CDR3 sequence is CASSSPALGQPYEQYF. The CDR3 nucleotides read TGTGCCAGCAGTTCCCCCGCCTTGGGACAGCCATACGAGCAGTACTTC.

This clone was detected a few times. The chain recombines TRBV10-2 with TRBJ2-7, with TRBD1 identical over 9 bases. Unmatched junction bases numbered 3, after V lost 11 bases and J lost 1 base. The germline V gene encodes CDR1 WSHSY and CDR2 SAAADI. CDR3 length: 12 residues. CDR3 DNA sequence: TGCGCCTCGGGACAGGGTTCCTACGAGCAGTACTTC. The encoded protein is CASGQGSYEQYF.

V is TRBV4-1 and J is TRBJ2-7; 8 nucleotides match TRBD1. Trimming took 4 bases from V and 0 from J; bases not matched to a gene: 5. This CDR3 is 15 amino acids long. Germline V gene data show CDR1 as MGHRA and CDR2 as YSYEKL. The CDR3 sequence: CASSPRQGSSYEQYF. As DNA, the CDR3 is TGCGCCAGCAGCCCGCGACAGGGGTCCTCCTACGAGCAGTACTTC.

The CDR3 DNA reads as TGTGCCAGCAGCCCCTCAGCGGGGGAAGCCACAGATACGCAGTATTTT. It is translated as CASSPSAGEATDTQYF. This chain uses TRBV9 with TRBJ2-3; 8 bases agree with TRBD2. The CDR3 has 16 amino acids. With 4 bases clipped from V and 2 bases from J, the junction kept 9 bases outside the gene matches. Germline CDR1 is SGDLS and CDR2 is YYNGEE.

V usage is TRBV7-9 and J usage is TRBJ1-6; D might be TRBD1 (5 bases). The CDR3 is 17 residues long. CDR1 and CDR2 (germline): SEHNR, FQNEAQ (reference sequence). The V and J ends lost 7 bases and 5 bases respectively, with 21 bases between them. CDR3: CASTDLKGSLHNSPLHF. CDR3 nucleotide sequence: TGTGCCAGCACTGATTTGAAGGGGTCACTTCATAATTCACCCCTCCACTTT.

The V call is TRBV7-9, the J call TRBJ2-5, with 10 bases fitting TRBD1. The CDR3 consists of 17 residues. J was trimmed by 1 base and V by 5 bases; bases with no gene match: 10. Germline CDR1 and CDR2: SEHNR and FQNEAQ (reference sequence). The CDR3 is CASSPRGDRGPQETQYF. In nucleotides, the CDR3 is TGTGCCAGCAGCCCACGAGGGGACAGGGGCCCCCAAGAGACCCAGTACTTC.

V and J are TRBV2 and TRBJ1-4, with D possibly matching TRBD1 (5 bases). Deletions cut 6 bases from V and 6 bases from J, with 20 bases between. The CDR3 has 16 residues. In germline, CDR1 is SNHLY, CDR2 FYNNEI. CDR3 protein: CASSPGGARRDEKLFF. CDR3 bases: TGTGCCAGCAGCCCGGGTGGGGCCCGGCGAGATGAAAAACTGTTTTTT. Full variable domain (missing parts from reference TRBV2 and TRBJ1-4): EPEVTQTPSHQVTQMGQEVILRCVPISNHLYFYWYRQILGQKVEFLVSFYNNEISEKSEIFDDQFSVERPDGSNFTLKIRSTKLEDSAMYFCASSPGGARRDEKLFFGSGTQLSVL.

This chain connects TRBV28 to TRBJ1-1; unclear D gene. Per germline, CDR1 MDHEN and CDR2 SYDVKM. This CDR3 comprises 12 residues. V lost 3 bases, J lost 0 bases, and 2 bases lay in between. CDR3 protein: CASSFMNTEAFF. The CDR3 DNA follows: TGTGCCAGCAGTTTCATGAACACTGAAGCTTTCTTT. The whole variable domain, remainder taken from reference TRBV28 and TRBJ1-1, is DVKVTQSSRYLVKRTGEKVFLECVQDMDHENMFWYRQDPGLGLRLIYFSYDVKMKEKGDIPEGYSVSREKKERFSLILESASTNQTSMYLCASSFMNTEAFFGQGTRLTVV.

The chain uses TRBV13 and TRBJ1-1; no reliable D call. The germline V gene has CDR1 PRHDT and CDR2 FYEKMQ (reference sequence). Trimming left V 5 bases short and J 1 base short, with 20 bases between. The CDR3 extends over 17 amino acids. The CDR3 here is CASSPLWADIPNTEAFF. CDR3 DNA: TGTGCCAGCAGCCCTCTATGGGCCGACATCCCGAACACTGAAGCTTTCTTT.

The genes are TRBV7-6 and TRBJ1-1, with D hard to call. With 3 bases removed from V and 0 bases from J, the gap between germline ends came to 8 bases. Germline V gives CDR1 SGHVS, CDR2 FNYEAQ. The CDR3 contains 14 residues. CDR3 protein: CASSLGRMNTEAFF. The DNA for the CDR3 is TGTGCCAGCAGCTTGGGCAGGATGAACACTGAAGCTTTCTTT.